One and the same sample provided the 24 T cell receptor beta chains below, sequenced in a study of CXCR3-negative and CXCR3-positive naive CD8 T cells. The libraries of TRB cDNA were constructed through 5' RACE using UMI labels. From the 5' RACE reads, TCRdb lists one entry per CDR3 protein and no DNA. Recorded here are over 100,000 distinct CDR3 sequences; the top ten clones represent 0.49%. The sample comprised naive CXCR3- CD8+ T cells from blood. The subset is: CD45RO-CCR7+CD27+CD95- naive CD8+ T cells lacking CXCR3 (TNR3-). All receptors derive from a human donor in good health. Some clones in this sample may be carry-over from other donors' samples.

The chain couples TRBV25-1 to TRBJ1-1. Germline loops: CDR1 MGHDK, CDR2 SYGVNS. CDR3 length: 15 amino acids. CDR3 residues: CASSEWRQSHTEAFF.

This rearrangement joins TRBV11-3 to TRBJ2-3; lacking DNA, the TRBD1 call made by TCRdb goes unchecked. Germline CDR1 reads SGHNT; CDR2 reads YENEEA. The CDR3 extends over 15 amino acids. This CDR3 is CASSGRIGGGDTQYF.

The CDR3 sequence is CSARDFSGTSYEQYF. This rearrangement joins TRBV20-1 to TRBJ2-7. Germline V lookup: CDR1 DFQATT, CDR2 SNEGSKA (reference sequence). The CDR3 totals 15 residues.

The gene calls are TRBV6-2 or TRBV6-3 and TRBJ1-2; TCRdb proposes TRBD1, but this gene call is untestable without DNA. The CDR3 is 14 amino acids. CDR1 MNHEY and CDR2 SVGEGT come from the germline V gene. The CDR3 is CASSVPGQEEGYTF.

The chain joins TRBV12-3 or TRBV12-4 to TRBJ2-5; TCRdb outputs TRBD1, but without DNA this stays unchecked. The CDR3 loop spans 15 amino acids. CDR3 loop: CAISTGTGGAETQYF.

This chain joins TRBV29-1 and TRBJ2-2; TCRdb calls TRBD2, which cannot be checked without DNA. The CDR3 loop spans 14 amino acids. CDR1 is SQVTM, CDR2 ANQGSEA, per germline. The CDR3 loop is CSVLAGGSTGELFF.

The genes are TRBV7-9 and TRBJ2-5; TCRdb's D call, TRBD2, is unchecked because there is no DNA. This CDR3 has 13 residues. Germline assignment: CDR1 SEHNR and CDR2 FQNEAQ (reference sequence). This CDR3 is CASSLSPRETQYF.

The chain combines TRBV4-1 with TRBJ2-5; TCRdb's D call, TRBD1, is unchecked because there is no DNA. The germline gives CDR1 MGHRA, CDR2 YSYEKL. The CDR3 has 14 residues. The CDR3 sequence is CASSQDRGEETQYF.

The CDR3 sequence is CATSRDHSFKSNQPQHF. V is TRBV15 and J is TRBJ1-5. Germline CDR1 LNHNV, CDR2 YYDKDF (reference sequence). The CDR3 length is 17 residues.

J is TRBJ2-7 and V is TRBV5-6; the D call of TRBD1 rests on TCRdb alone, since no DNA is present to check it. CDR3 length: 15 amino acids. CDR1 SGHDT and CDR2 YYEEEE come from the germline V gene. The CDR3 reads CASSLPGQATYEQYF.

The chain has TRBV7-9 and TRBJ2-7; lacking DNA, the TRBD1 call made by TCRdb goes unchecked. Germline assignment: CDR1 SEHNR and CDR2 FQNEAQ (reference sequence). This CDR3 is 15 amino acids long. This chain's CDR3 is CASSHPDRDSYEQYF. Full variable domain (outside the CDR3, taken from reference TRBV7-9 and TRBJ2-7): DTGVSQNPRHKITKRGQNVTFRCDPISEHNRLYWYRQTLGQGPEFLTYFQNEAQLEKSRLLSDRFSAERPKGSFSTLEIQRTEQGDSAMYLCASSHPDRDSYEQYFGPGTRLTVT.

The chain recombines TRBV5-1 with TRBJ2-1. Per the germline V gene, CDR1 is SGHRS and CDR2 is YFSETQ. The CDR3 extends over 16 amino acids. Here the CDR3 reads CASSLGVVDPYNEQFF.

The chain recombines TRBV4-3 with TRBJ2-7. The CDR3 loop spans 15 amino acids. Germline-derived CDR1 and CDR2 are LGHNA and YSLEER. The CDR3 loop reads CASSLQRGRNWEQYF.

The rearrangement joins TRBV27 to TRBJ2-1; TCRdb proposes TRBD2, but this gene call is untestable without DNA. This CDR3 contains 16 residues. Germline CDR1 MNHEY, CDR2 SMNVEV (reference sequence). The CDR3 here is CASSQLAGGPYNEQFF.

The chain recombines TRBV15 with TRBJ1-5. This CDR3 comprises 13 residues. Germline CDR1 reads LNHNV; CDR2 reads YYDKDF (reference sequence). CDR3 region: CATSEKSNQPQHF.

The V call is TRBV20-1, the J call TRBJ2-1; there is no DNA to check the TCRdb D call of TRBD1. The CDR3 runs 15 residues. Germline CDR1 is DFQATT and CDR2 is SNEGSKA (reference sequence). The CDR3 reads CSASSPGGKYNEQFF.

The chain recombines TRBV2 with TRBJ2-5; the TRBD1 assignment by TCRdb is unverifiable without DNA. The CDR3 length is 14 residues. The germline CDR1 and CDR2 sequences are SNHLY and FYNNEI. This chain's CDR3 is CASSVAGTWETQYF.

The chain couples TRBV7-6 to TRBJ2-1; TCRdb's D call, TRBD1, is unchecked because there is no DNA. CDR1 is SGHVS, CDR2 FNYEAQ, per germline. The CDR3 has 15 residues. The CDR3 is CASSLFGQDYNEQFF. The whole variable domain, filled in from reference TRBV7-6 and TRBJ2-1, reads GAGVSQSPRYKVTKRGQDVALRCDPISGHVSLYWYRQALGQGPEFLTYFNYEAQQDKSGLPNDRFSAERPEGSISTLTIQRTEQRDSAMYRCASSLFGQDYNEQFFGPGTRLTVL.

CDR3 sequence reads: CASSQTASYGYTF. V is TRBV5-5 and J is TRBJ1-2. The germline V gene has CDR1 SGHKS and CDR2 YYEKEE (reference sequence). The CDR3 has 13 residues. Full variable domain (rest looked up from reference TRBV5-5 and TRBJ1-2): DAGVTQSPTHLIKTRGQQVTLRCSPISGHKSVSWYQQVLGQGPQFIFQYYEKEERGRGNFPDRFSARQFPNYSSELNVNALLLGDSALYLCASSQTASYGYTFGSGTRLTVV.

The J gene is TRBJ2-1, the V gene TRBV25-1; checking the TCRdb D call of TRBD2 is not possible without DNA. This CDR3 is built from 14 residues. Germline lookup yields CDR1 MGHDK and CDR2 SYGVNS. The CDR3 spells CASRQGPSDNEQFF.

V is TRBV5-1 and J is TRBJ2-1; the D gene TCRdb calls, TRBD1, cannot be checked with no DNA. CDR3 length: 16 residues. The V gene's germline CDR1 is SGHRS and CDR2 YFSETQ. The CDR3 sequence: CASSWVRSGFRNEQFF.

This chain uses TRBV23-1 with TRBJ2-1; TCRdb outputs TRBD2, but without DNA this stays unchecked. TRBV23-1 is treated as an ORF (open reading frame) with a function not yet certain. The CDR3 has 15 residues. CDR3 amino acids: CASGPLRSPWDEQFF.

The CDR3 reads CASTKQGNNEQFF. The chain employs TRBV5-1 and TRBJ2-1; TCRdb lists TRBD1, though no DNA is available to test this call. The CDR3 is made up of 13 amino acids. Germline-derived CDR1 and CDR2 are SGHRS and YFSETQ.

V and J are TRBV12-5 and TRBJ1-6. In germline, CDR1 is LGHNT, CDR2 FRNRAP. The CDR3 is 16 residues long. The CDR3 loop reads CASGLVLILGFSPLHF.